This T cell receptor (beta chain) derives from a study of shared clonotypes between healthy human individuals. This CDR3 region has 13 residues. Data came from immunoSEQ multiplex PCR; TCRdb stores just in-frame clones and leaves some out. The repertoire holds roughly 1,000,000 clones, with 78% as singletons. The receptor was isolated from a man aged 18-30 years in good health. Some clones in this sample may be carry-over from other donors' samples. V gene TRBV21-1 combines with J gene TRBJ2-5; the D segment call TRBD1 is taken from the table without a DNA check. TRBV21-1 is reported as a pseudogene. Input material: memory CD4+ T cells from PBMCs. Sample subset: CD45RA-negative fraction. In DNA form, the CDR3 reads TGTGCCAGCAGCTCTCGACAGGGGGAGACCCAGTACTTC. Translation: CASSSRQGETQYF.